This TCR beta chain originates from a study of Ad26.COV2.S vaccination and SARS-CoV-2 variants. Study details: Each vaccinee took Ad26.COV2.S intramuscularly, once or twice 56 days apart.

Findings of the study overall: Reportedly, spike-specific CD8+ and CD4+ T cell responses achieved substantial breadth once vaccination had taken place. Relative to placebo recipients, vaccine recipients exhibited elevated spike-specific TCR breadth.

TCRdb keeps only in-frame clones here, not all; method: immunoSEQ multiplex PCR. The sample shows fewer than 800,000 clones, about 89% of them seen only once. Trimming took 3 bases from V and 6 from J, leaving 6 bases between them. CDR1 is DFQATT and CDR2 is SNEGSKA in the germline V gene (reference sequence). The CDR3 length is 10 residues. As to this clone: Its antigen is unidentified.

The treatment is: 15 to 20 received Ad26.COV2.S at low or high dose, single or two shots; five or six received placebo; per-sample allocation not given. Sampling was done on day 63 after the first vaccine or placebo injection. The origin of this receptor is a person between 18 and 60 years old who received the Ad26.COV2.S COVID-19 vaccine or a placebo. This chain connects TRBV20-1 to TRBJ2-7; no clear D gene. This sample comprised peripheral blood, obtained in a trial of Ad26.COV2.S vaccine versus placebo. The CDR3 is CSASHAEQYF. In DNA form, the CDR3 reads TGCAGTGCTAGTCATGCCGAGCAGTACTTC.